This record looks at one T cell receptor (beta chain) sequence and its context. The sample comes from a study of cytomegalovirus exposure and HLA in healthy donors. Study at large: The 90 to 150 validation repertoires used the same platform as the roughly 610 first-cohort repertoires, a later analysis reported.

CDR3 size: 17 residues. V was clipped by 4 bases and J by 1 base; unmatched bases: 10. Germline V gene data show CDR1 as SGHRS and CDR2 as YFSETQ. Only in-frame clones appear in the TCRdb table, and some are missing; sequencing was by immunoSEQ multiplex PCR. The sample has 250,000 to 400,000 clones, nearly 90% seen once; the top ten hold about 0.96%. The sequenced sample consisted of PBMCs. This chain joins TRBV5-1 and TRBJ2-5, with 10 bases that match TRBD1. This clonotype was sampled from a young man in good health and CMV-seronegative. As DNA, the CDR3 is TGCGCCAGCAGCAGCACCGGGACAGGGGCAACCCAAGAGACCCAGTACTTC. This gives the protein CASSSTGTGATQETQYF.